This T cell receptor beta chain was captured in a study of T cells in Graves' hyperthyroidism and ophthalmopathy. The wider study: Initial diagnosis, before any treatment, was when peripheral blood was collected.

This clonotype was recorded many times. Using RNA transcripts as the source, TCR beta CDR3 regions were amplified. HTBI primers were the set used in a first-round RT-PCR of the TCR CDR3. Each CDR3 protein is one row after TCRdb ran MiXCR on the multiplex PCR reads. The sample shows a few hundred thousand distinct CDR3 sequences, less than 25% of them seen only once. An absence of ophthalmopathy progression within 18 months meant stable Graves' hyperthyroidism. This clonotype was sampled from a man aged 18-30 years with Graves' hyperthyroidism. Sequences were obtained from blood.

Here the CDR3 reads CASSLRRGQSYTF. The DNA for the CDR3 is TGTGCCAGCAGTTTGCGGAGGGGGCAGAGCTACACCTTC. This sequence joins TRBV2 and TRBJ1-2; TRBD1 matches 7 bases. Germline CDR1 and CDR2: SNHLY and FYNNEI. The junction had 9 bases not matched to a gene; V was cut back by 5 bases and J by 9 bases. The CDR3 has 13 residues.